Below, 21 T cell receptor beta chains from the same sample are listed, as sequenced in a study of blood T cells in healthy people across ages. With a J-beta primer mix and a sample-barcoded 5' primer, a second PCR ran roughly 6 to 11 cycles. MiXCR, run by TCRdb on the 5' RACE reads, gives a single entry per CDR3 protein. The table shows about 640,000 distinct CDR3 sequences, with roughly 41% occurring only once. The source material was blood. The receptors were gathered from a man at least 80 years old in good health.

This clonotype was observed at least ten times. The CDR3 loop is CASSQKTSSETQYF. The CDR3 nucleotides read TGCGCCAGCAGCCAAAAGACTAGCTCAGAGACCCAGTACTTC. The chain uses TRBV4-1 and TRBJ2-5; TRBD2 aligns across 7 bases. This CDR3 is 14 amino acids long. In germline, CDR1 is MGHRA, CDR2 YSYEKL. Germline trimming cut 2 bases from V and 4 bases from J; bases unmatched to any gene: 4.

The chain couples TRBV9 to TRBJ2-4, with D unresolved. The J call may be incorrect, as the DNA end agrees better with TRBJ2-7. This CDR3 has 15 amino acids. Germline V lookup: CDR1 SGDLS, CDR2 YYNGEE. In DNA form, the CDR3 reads TGTGCCAGCAGCGTAGCCCCGGTGGGCAGCTACGAGCAGTACTTC. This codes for CASSVAPVGSYEQYF.

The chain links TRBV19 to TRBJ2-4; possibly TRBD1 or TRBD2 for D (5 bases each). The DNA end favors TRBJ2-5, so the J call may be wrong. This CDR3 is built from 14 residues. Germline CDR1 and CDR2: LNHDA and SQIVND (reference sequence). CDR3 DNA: TGTGCCAGTAGCGCACGGGGTAGGGGAGAGACCCAGTACTTC. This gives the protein CASSARGRGETQYF.

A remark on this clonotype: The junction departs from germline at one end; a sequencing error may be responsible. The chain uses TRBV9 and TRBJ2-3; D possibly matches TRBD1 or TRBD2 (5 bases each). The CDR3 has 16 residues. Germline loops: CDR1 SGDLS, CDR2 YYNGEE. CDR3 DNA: TGTGCCAGCAGCGTGAGGGAAAGGGGCTCCACAGATACGCGGTATTTT. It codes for CASSVRERGSTDTRYF.

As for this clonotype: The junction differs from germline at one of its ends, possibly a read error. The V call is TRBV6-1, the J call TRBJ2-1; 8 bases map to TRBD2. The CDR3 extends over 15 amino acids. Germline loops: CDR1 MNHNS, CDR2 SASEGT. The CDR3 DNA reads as TGTGCCAGCAGGGAAGCGGGAGCGTACTACAATGAGCAGTTCTTC. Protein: CASREAGAYYNEQFF.

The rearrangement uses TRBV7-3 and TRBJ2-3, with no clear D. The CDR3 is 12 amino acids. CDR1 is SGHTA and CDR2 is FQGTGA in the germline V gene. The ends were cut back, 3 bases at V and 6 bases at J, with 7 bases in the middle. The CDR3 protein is CASSFSYDTQYF. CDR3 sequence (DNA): TGTGCCAGCAGCTTCTCGTACGATACGCAGTATTTT. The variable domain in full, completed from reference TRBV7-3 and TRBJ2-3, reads GAGVSQTPSNKVTEKGKYVELRCDPISGHTALYWYRQSLGQGPEFLIYFQGTGAADDSGLPNDRFFAVRPEGSVSTLKIQRTERGDSAVYLCASSFSYDTQYFGPGTRLTVL.

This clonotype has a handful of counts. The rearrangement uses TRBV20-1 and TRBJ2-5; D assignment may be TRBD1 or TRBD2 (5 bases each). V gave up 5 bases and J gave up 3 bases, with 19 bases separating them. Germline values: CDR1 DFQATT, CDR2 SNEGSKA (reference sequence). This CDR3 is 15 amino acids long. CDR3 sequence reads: CSAEEGIGLEETQYF. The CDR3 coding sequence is TGCAGTGCTGAAGAGGGGATAGGTTTGGAAGAGACCCAGTACTTC.

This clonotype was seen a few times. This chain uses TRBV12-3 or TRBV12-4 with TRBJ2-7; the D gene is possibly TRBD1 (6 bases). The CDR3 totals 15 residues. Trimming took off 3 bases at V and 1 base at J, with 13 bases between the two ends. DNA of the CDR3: TGTGCCAGCAGTTTCCAGGGGATACGATCCTACGAGCAGTACTTC. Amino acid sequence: CASSFQGIRSYEQYF.

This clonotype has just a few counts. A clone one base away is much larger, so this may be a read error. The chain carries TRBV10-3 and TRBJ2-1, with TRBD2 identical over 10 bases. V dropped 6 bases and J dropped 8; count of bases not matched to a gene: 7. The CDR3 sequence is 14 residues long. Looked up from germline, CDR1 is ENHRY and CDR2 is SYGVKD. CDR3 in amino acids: CAISQALAGDEQFF. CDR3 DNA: TGTGCCATCAGCCAGGCCCTAGCGGGGGATGAGCAGTTCTTC.

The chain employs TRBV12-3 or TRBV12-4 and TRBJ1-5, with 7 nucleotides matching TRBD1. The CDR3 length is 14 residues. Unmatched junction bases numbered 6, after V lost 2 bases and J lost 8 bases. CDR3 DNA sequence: TGTGCCAGCAGTTTACAGGGGGTGAATGAGCCCCAGCATTTT. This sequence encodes CASSLQGVNEPQHF.

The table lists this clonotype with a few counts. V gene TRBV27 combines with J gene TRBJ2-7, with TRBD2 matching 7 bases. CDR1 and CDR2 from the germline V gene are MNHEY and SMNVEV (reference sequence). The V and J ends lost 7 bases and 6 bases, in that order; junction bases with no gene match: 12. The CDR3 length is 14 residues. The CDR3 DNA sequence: TGTGCCAGCAAGAGCGGGGCCGTACCAGGCGAGCAGTACTTC. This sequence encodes CASKSGAVPGEQYF.

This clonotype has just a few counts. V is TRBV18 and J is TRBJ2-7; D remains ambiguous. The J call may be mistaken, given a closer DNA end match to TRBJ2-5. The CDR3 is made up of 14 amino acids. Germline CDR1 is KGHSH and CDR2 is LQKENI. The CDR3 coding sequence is TGTGCCAGCTCACCATGGAGCTCCCAAGAGACCCAGTACTTC. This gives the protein CASSPWSSQETQYF.

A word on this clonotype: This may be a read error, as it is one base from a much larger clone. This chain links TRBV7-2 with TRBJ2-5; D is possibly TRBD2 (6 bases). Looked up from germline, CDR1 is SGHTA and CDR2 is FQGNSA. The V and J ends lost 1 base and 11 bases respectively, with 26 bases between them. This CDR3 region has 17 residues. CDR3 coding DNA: TGTGCCAGCAGCTTAGAACTGGCGGGAAGGGCACACAATGAGCAGTACTTC. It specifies CASSLELAGRAHNEQYF.

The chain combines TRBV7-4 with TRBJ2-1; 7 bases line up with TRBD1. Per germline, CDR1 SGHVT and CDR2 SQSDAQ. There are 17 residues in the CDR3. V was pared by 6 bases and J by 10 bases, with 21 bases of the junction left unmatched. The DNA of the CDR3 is TGTGCCAGCAGTCCCTACACACCGGGACAGCATAGCTACGAGCAGTTCTTC. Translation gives CASSPYTPGQHSYEQFF.

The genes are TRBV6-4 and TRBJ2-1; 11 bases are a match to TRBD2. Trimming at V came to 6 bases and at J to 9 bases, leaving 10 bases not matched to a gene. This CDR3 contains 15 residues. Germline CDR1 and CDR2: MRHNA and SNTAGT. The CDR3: CASSEIAGGLGEQFF. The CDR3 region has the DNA TGTGCCAGCAGCGAAATAGCGGGAGGGCTAGGTGAGCAGTTCTTC.

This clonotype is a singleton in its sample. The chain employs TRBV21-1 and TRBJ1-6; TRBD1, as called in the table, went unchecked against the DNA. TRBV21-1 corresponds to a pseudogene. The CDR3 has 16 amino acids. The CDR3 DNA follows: TGTGCCAGCAGCCCCCGTTTGGCAGGGGGCTTTTCACCCCTCCACTTT. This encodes CASSPRLAGGFSPLHF.

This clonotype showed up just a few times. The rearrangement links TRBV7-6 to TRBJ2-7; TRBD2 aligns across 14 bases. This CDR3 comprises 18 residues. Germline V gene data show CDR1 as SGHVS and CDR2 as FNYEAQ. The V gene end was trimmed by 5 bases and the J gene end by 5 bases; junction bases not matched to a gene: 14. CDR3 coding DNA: TGTGCCAGCAGCAGCTTATCCGGGACTAGCGGGAGATTAGACGAGCAGTACTTC. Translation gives CASSSLSGTSGRLDEQYF.

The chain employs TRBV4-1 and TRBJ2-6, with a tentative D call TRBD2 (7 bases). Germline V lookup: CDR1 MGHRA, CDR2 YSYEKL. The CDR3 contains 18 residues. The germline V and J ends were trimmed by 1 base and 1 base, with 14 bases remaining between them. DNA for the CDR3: TGCGCCAGCAGCCAAGTCGTCGGGGGGCGGTCTGGGGCCAACGTCCTGACTTTC. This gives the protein CASSQVVGGRSGANVLTF.

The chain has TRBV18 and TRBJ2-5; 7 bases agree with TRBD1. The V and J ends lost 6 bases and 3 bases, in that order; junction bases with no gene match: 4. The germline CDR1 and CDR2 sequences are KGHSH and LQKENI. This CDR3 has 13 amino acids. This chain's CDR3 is CASSMGQKETQYF. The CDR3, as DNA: TGTGCCAGCTCGATGGGACAGAAAGAGACCCAGTACTTC.

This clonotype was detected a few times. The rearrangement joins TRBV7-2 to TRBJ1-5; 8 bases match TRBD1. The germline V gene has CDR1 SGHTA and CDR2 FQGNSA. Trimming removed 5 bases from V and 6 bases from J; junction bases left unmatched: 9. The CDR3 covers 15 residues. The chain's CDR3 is CASSQDRAMSQPQHF. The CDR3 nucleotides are TGTGCCAGCAGCCAGGACAGGGCGATGAGTCAGCCCCAGCATTTT. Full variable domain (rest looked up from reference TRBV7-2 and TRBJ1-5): GAGVSQSPSNKVTEKGKDVELRCDPISGHTALYWYRQSLGQGLEFLIYFQGNSAPDKSGLPSDRFSAERTGGSVSTLTIQRTQQEDSAVYLCASSQDRAMSQPQHFGDGTRLSIL.

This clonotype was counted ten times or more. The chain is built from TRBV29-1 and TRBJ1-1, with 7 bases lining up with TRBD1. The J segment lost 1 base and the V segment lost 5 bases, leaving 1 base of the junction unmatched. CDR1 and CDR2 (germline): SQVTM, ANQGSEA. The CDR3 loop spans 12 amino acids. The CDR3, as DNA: TGCAGCGTTAACAGGGGGAACACTGAAGCTTTCTTT. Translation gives CSVNRGNTEAFF.